This TCR beta chain was retrieved from a study of blood T cell repertoires in COVID-19. The CDR3 extends over 11 amino acids. The V end was cut by 8 bases, the J end by 6 bases, with 5 bases between. Germline CDR1 reads MNHEY; CDR2 reads SVGAGI. Data came from immunoSEQ multiplex PCR; TCRdb stores just in-frame clones and leaves some out. Here the sample spans some 40,000 clones, roughly nine tenths being singletons. The chain has TRBV6-5 and TRBJ1-6, with no clear D. This sequence originates from a man in his 70s with acute or convalescent COVID-19. Material for sequencing was peripheral blood. CDR3 in DNA: TGTGCCAGCGGAGTTAATTCACCCCTCCACTTT. This codes for CASGVNSPLHF.